The source of this T cell receptor beta chain is a study of beta chain features in type 1 diabetes. The overall study: All samples together contributed 95 million to 110 million sorted cells for examination.

General study results and limits: Researchers report that Type 1 diabetes patients had moderately but significantly shorter TCRB CDR3s across all four CD4+ subsets. Healthy donors had naive, central memory and Treg TCRB repertoires that appeared less similar than those seen among patients.

Every isolated RNA sample was fully reverse transcribed, so sequencing captured expressed TCRB transcripts. Some clones are missing from TCRdb's copy, which holds only in-frame ones; the method was immunoSEQ multiplex PCR. The table lists a few hundred thousand clones, over 8.5% of them singletons. Concerning this clone itself: Its antigen is as yet unknown.

Germline V gene lookup returns CDR1 SNHLY and CDR2 FYNNEI. This CDR3 region has 14 residues. V dropped 5 bases and J dropped 6; count of bases not matched to a gene: 5. In total, each donor contributed a single heparinised blood draw that averaged approximately 0.12 L. Sorted CD4+ subsets: naive, central memory, regulatory, stem cell-like memory (CD45RO/CCR7/CD25/CD127/CD95/CD27 panel). The source of this sequence is a young man with type 1 diabetes. The sequenced sample consisted of central memory CD4+ T cells from blood. The chain carries TRBV2 and TRBJ2-1; TRBD1 matches 9 bases. The CDR3 reads CASSKGQGPNEQFF. The CDR3 DNA follows: TGTGCCAGCAGTAAGGGACAGGGTCCCAATGAGCAGTTCTTC.